The 32 T cell receptor beta chains listed next were all sequenced from one sample in a study of blood T cell repertoires in COVID-19. Measured with immunoSEQ multiplex PCR; TCRdb has only the in-frame clones, and not every one. The sample has fewer than 200,000 clones; 80% to 90% are singletons. Sequenced sample: PBMCs or T cells enriched from blood (not recorded which). The receptors were gathered from a woman younger than 35 who had recovered from COVID-19.

This clone has a handful of counts. The chain links TRBV7-3 to TRBJ1-5; the D gene is possibly TRBD1 (6 bases). Germline-derived CDR1 and CDR2 are SGHTA and FQGTGA. The CDR3 has 14 residues. The V end lost 5 bases, the J end lost 5 bases, and 13 bases lay between the germline ends. In nucleotides, the CDR3 is TGTGCCAGCAGCCGGGGGGCAGGCGATCAGCCCCAGCATTTT. This codes for CASSRGAGDQPQHF.

V and J are TRBV7-9 and TRBJ2-5, with 7 bases fitting TRBD2. Losses at the gene ends were 1 base for V and 2 bases for J; bases not matched to a gene: 7. The germline V gene has CDR1 SEHNR and CDR2 FQNEAQ (reference sequence). The CDR3 runs to 16 residues. CDR3 amino acids: CASSLGGGGLQETQYF. In DNA, the CDR3 is TGTGCCAGCAGCTTAGGTGGGGGGGGATTACAAGAGACCCAGTACTTC.

This clone turned up a few times. This chain joins TRBV5-6 and TRBJ1-2, with 7 nucleotides matching TRBD1. This CDR3 contains 15 residues. V was clipped by 1 base and J by 8 bases; unmatched bases: 11. Germline loops: CDR1 SGHDT, CDR2 YYEEEE. CDR3 loop: CASSLLVETGNGYTF. The CDR3 nucleotides are TGTGCCAGCAGCTTGTTAGTCGAGACAGGGAACGGCTACACCTTC. The full variable domain, its missing parts supplied by reference TRBV5-6 and TRBJ1-2, is DAGVTQSPTHLIKTRGQQVTLRCSPKSGHDTVSWYQQALGQGPQFIFQYYEEEERQRGNFPDRFSGHQFPNYSSELNVNALLLGDSALYLCASSLLVETGNGYTFGSGTRLTVV.

This chain joins TRBV10-3 and TRBJ1-2; unclear D gene. The CDR3 is 12 amino acids. Looked up from germline, CDR1 is ENHRY and CDR2 is SYGVKD. V gave up 10 bases and J gave up 1 base, with 10 bases separating them. CDR3 amino acids: CATSRDNYGYTF. Written as DNA, the CDR3 is TGTGCCACTTCCCGGGATAACTATGGCTACACCTTC.

This rearrangement joins TRBV28 to TRBJ2-5; D is unresolved. The CDR3 is 11 amino acids. V was cut by 8 bases and J by 9 bases, with 13 bases left in between. Germline V gene sequence: CDR1 MDHEN, CDR2 SYDVKM. The DNA of the CDR3 is TGTGCCAGCTCTACTTCCTCGGCCCAGTACTTC. Encoded protein: CASSTSSAQYF.

This clone was found a few times. The rearrangement links TRBV4-3 to TRBJ1-5, with 9 bases aligning to TRBD1. Germline trimming cut 0 bases from V and 6 bases from J; bases unmatched to any gene: 12. The CDR3 runs to 18 residues. Germline V CDR1 and CDR2: LGHNA, YSLEER. The CDR3 loop reads CASSQEIVRTGEFQPQHF. The CDR3 region has the DNA TGCGCCAGCAGCCAAGAGATTGTACGGACAGGGGAGTTTCAGCCCCAGCATTTT.

The V and J genes are TRBV6-5 and TRBJ2-7, with D perhaps matching TRBD1 (6 bases). CDR1 and CDR2 from the germline V gene are MNHEY and SVGAGI. V shed 3 bases and J shed 2 bases, with 14 bases lying between them. The CDR3 loop spans 15 amino acids. The CDR3 region is CASSYRDRRAYEQYF. CDR3 nucleotide sequence: TGTGCCAGCAGTTATCGCGACAGGCGGGCCTACGAGCAGTACTTC.

The rearrangement links TRBV6-5 to TRBJ2-7, with 7 bases matching TRBD1. The CDR3 is made up of 15 amino acids. CDR1 and CDR2 (germline): MNHEY, SVGAGI. With 2 bases clipped from V and 3 bases from J, the junction kept 7 bases outside the gene matches. The CDR3 is CASSYDRDLNYEQYF. The CDR3 DNA is TGTGCCAGCAGTTACGACAGGGATCTAAACTACGAGCAGTACTTC.

In this sample, this clone turned up once. This rearrangement joins TRBV2 to TRBJ1-4, with D possibly being TRBD1 (5 bases). The CDR3 contains 15 residues. V was trimmed by 0 bases and J by 8 bases, leaving 13 bases between them. Germline V CDR1 and CDR2: SNHLY, FYNNEI. CDR3 bases: TGTGCCAGCAGTGAAGCGGGGCTCGGGGGGGAAAAACTGTTTTTT. Its protein product is CASSEAGLGGEKLFF.

This rearrangement joins TRBV27 to TRBJ2-7; D is unresolved. CDR1 and CDR2 (germline): MNHEY, SMNVEV (reference sequence). The V gene lost 2 bases and the J gene lost 0 bases, with 14 bases spanning the gap. This CDR3 contains 16 residues. This chain's CDR3 is CASSLRGQSFSYEQYF. The CDR3 DNA reads TGTGCCAGCAGTTTACGAGGCCAGTCCTTCTCCTACGAGCAGTACTTC.

The V gene is TRBV7-9, the J gene TRBJ2-7; D might be TRBD1 (5 bases). CDR3 size: 16 residues. The germline V gene has CDR1 SEHNR and CDR2 FQNEAQ (reference sequence). The V end lost 5 bases, the J end lost 1 base, and 18 bases lay between the germline ends. In DNA form, the CDR3 reads TGTGCCAGCAGCACCCCCGACAGACGCAATTCCTACGAGCAGTACTTC. Translation gives CASSTPDRRNSYEQYF.

Worth noting for this clone: The same CDR3 can be traced to other DNA sequences in this sample. The rearrangement uses TRBV28 and TRBJ2-5; D call uncertain. The V and J ends lost 3 bases and 5 bases respectively, with 4 bases between them. CDR1 MDHEN and CDR2 SYDVKM come from the germline V gene. This CDR3 region has 11 residues. In DNA form, the CDR3 reads TGTGCCAGCAGTTTCGGGGAGACCCAGTACTTC. This sequence encodes CASSFGETQYF.

CDR3 loop: CASKRERFTGELFF. The CDR3 region has the DNA TGTGCCAGTAAGCGGGAGCGATTCACCGGGGAGCTGTTTTTT. The J gene is TRBJ2-2, the V gene TRBV6-5; 8 bases agree with TRBD2. The junction had 7 bases not matched to a gene; V was cut back by 9 bases and J by 4 bases. The V gene's germline CDR1 is MNHEY and CDR2 SVGAGI. There are 14 residues in the CDR3.

The table lists this clone with a count of one. V gene TRBV12-1 combines with J gene TRBJ2-7; the table's D call TRBD1 went unverified against the DNA. TRBV12-1 is recorded as a pseudogene. The CDR3 extends over 14 amino acids. The CDR3 DNA is TGTGCCAGCAACAATAAGGTCCCCCAGGGCGAGCAGTACTTC. Translation: CASNNKVPQGEQYF.

The rearrangement uses TRBV28 and TRBJ2-7, with D possibly TRBD1 on 6 matching bases. Trimming shortened V by 7 bases and J by 3 bases, and 13 bases separated the two germline ends. This CDR3 comprises 13 residues. Germline V lookup: CDR1 MDHEN, CDR2 SYDVKM. CDR3 residues: CASTDRGNYEQYF. CDR3 DNA: TGTGCCAGCACAGATAGGGGGAACTACGAGCAGTACTTC. The full variable domain, in which reference TRBV28 and TRBJ2-7 provide the parts outside the CDR3, is DVKVTQSSRYLVKRTGEKVFLECVQDMDHENMFWYRQDPGLGLRLIYFSYDVKMKEKGDIPEGYSVSREKKERFSLILESASTNQTSMYLCASTDRGNYEQYFGPGTRLTVT.

This clone was seen a handful of times. This chain connects TRBV5-5 to TRBJ2-3, with 11 bases fitting TRBD2. CDR1 and CDR2 (germline): SGHKS, YYEKEE (reference sequence). Unmatched junction bases numbered 10, after V lost 2 bases and J lost 2 bases. The CDR3 spans 18 residues. The CDR3 bases are TGTGCCAGCAGCTTATATAGCGGGGGGGCAGGAGACACAGATACGCAGTATTTT. It translates to CASSLYSGGAGDTDTQYF.

V gene TRBV10-1 combines with J gene TRBJ2-2; D unclear. The CDR3 is 14 amino acids. Germline V gene sequence: CDR1 WNHNN, CDR2 SYGVQD (reference sequence). The V and J ends lost 4 bases and 1 base respectively, with 7 bases between them. The CDR3 reads CASSGHLNTGELFF. DNA for the CDR3: TGCGCCAGCAGTGGACACCTGAACACCGGGGAGCTGTTTTTT.

The chain couples TRBV11-2 to TRBJ2-1, with 7 bases identical to TRBD2. V shed 4 bases and J 8 bases; nucleotides not matched to a gene: 11. The CDR3 totals 15 residues. Germline assignment: CDR1 SGHAT and CDR2 FQNNGV. CDR3 coding DNA: TGTGCCAGCAGCTCCGGCATGGGGGGGAACGATGAGCAGTTCTTC. It encodes CASSSGMGGNDEQFF.

The rearrangement uses TRBV11-2 and TRBJ1-1; 8 nucleotides align to TRBD1. Germline assignment: CDR1 SGHAT and CDR2 FQNNGV. The CDR3 totals 15 residues. Trimming removed 4 bases from V and 1 base from J; junction bases left unmatched: 5. For the CDR3, the DNA is TGTGCCAGCAGCTCGGACAGGGAAGGGAACACTGAAGCTTTCTTT. This encodes CASSSDREGNTEAFF.

The rearrangement joins TRBV20-1 to TRBJ1-2; a possible D gene is TRBD1 (6 bases). This CDR3 comprises 13 residues. V was shortened by 3 bases and J by 6 bases, with 14 bases between the two germline ends. Germline V lookup: CDR1 DFQATT, CDR2 SNEGSKA (reference sequence). This CDR3 reads CSASQGQGNGYTF. In nucleotides, the CDR3 is TGCAGTGCTAGTCAGGGGCAGGGTAATGGCTACACCTTC.

The chain combines TRBV25-1 with TRBJ2-2; TRBD1 might be the D (5 bases). The ends were cut back, 3 bases at V and 1 base at J, with 6 bases in the middle. The CDR3 spans 14 residues. From germline, CDR1 is MGHDK and CDR2 SYGVNS. The CDR3 DNA follows: TGTGCCAGCAGTGATGACAGGAACACCGGGGAGCTGTTTTTT. Amino acids: CASSDDRNTGELFF.

This clone has a single count. This chain uses TRBV9 with TRBJ1-1; D is undetermined. The CDR3 covers 14 residues. Trimming stripped 4 bases from V and 4 bases from J, with 14 bases between. CDR1 is SGDLS, CDR2 YYNGEE, per germline. CDR3 DNA: TGTGCCAGCAGCCTGCTGAGGATCAGCACTGAAGCTTTCTTT. This sequence encodes CASSLLRISTEAFF.

The gene calls are TRBV5-6 and TRBJ1-2; 7 nucleotides align to TRBD1. The CDR3 is made up of 12 amino acids. Germline V gene sequence: CDR1 SGHDT, CDR2 YYEEEE. Losses at the gene ends were 4 bases for V and 14 bases for J; bases not matched to a gene: 11. The CDR3 DNA is TGTGCCAGCAGCCGCCCAGGACAGGACGGTACCTTC. It specifies CASSRPGQDGTF.

The chain recombines TRBV29-1 with TRBJ1-1; D may be TRBD1 (5 bases). CDR1 is SQVTM and CDR2 is ANQGSEA in the germline V gene. The CDR3 loop spans 12 amino acids. V dropped 6 bases and J dropped 5 bases, with 13 bases sitting between them. CDR3 DNA sequence: TGCAGCGTGTCCGACAGTGAAACTGAAGCTTTCTTT. Translation: CSVSDSETEAFF.

The chain employs TRBV28 and TRBJ2-1; 12 bases match TRBD2. Germline assignment: CDR1 MDHEN and CDR2 SYDVKM. The CDR3 runs 16 residues. The trim removed 3 bases at V and 9 bases at J, leaving 9 bases unmatched. Here the CDR3 reads CASSFLSSGRASEQFF. CDR3 DNA: TGTGCCAGCAGTTTTTTATCTAGCGGGAGGGCTAGTGAGCAGTTCTTC.

CDR3 protein: CASSIPRTGTGELFF. Here the CDR3 DNA reads TGTGCCAGCAGTATCCCCCGGACAGGGACCGGGGAGCTGTTTTTT. The chain is built from TRBV28 and TRBJ2-2, with 8 bases lining up with TRBD1. With 5 bases clipped from V and 5 bases from J, the junction kept 7 bases outside the gene matches. From germline, CDR1 is MDHEN and CDR2 SYDVKM. This CDR3 has 15 amino acids.

The chain has TRBV30 and TRBJ2-1; D is uncertain. Per the germline V gene, CDR1 is GTSNPN and CDR2 is SVGIG (reference sequence). Trimming left V 3 bases short and J 1 base short, with 19 bases between. CDR3 length equals 17 residues. The CDR3 loop is CAWRFGYTELSYNEQFF. CDR3 DNA: TGTGCCTGGAGATTCGGGTACACCGAGCTATCCTACAATGAGCAGTTCTTC. The variable domain in full, completed from reference TRBV30 and TRBJ2-1, reads SQTIHQWPATLVQPVGSPLSLECTVEGTSNPNLYWYRQAAGRGLQLLFYSVGIGQISSEVPQNLSASRPQDRQFILSSKKLLLSDSGFYLCAWRFGYTELSYNEQFFGPGTRLTVL.

V is TRBV6-1 and J is TRBJ2-3; TRBD2 matches 9 bases. Unmatched junction bases numbered 6, after V lost 3 bases and J lost 2 bases. The CDR3 contains 16 residues. Germline-derived CDR1 and CDR2 are MNHNS and SASEGT. The CDR3 sequence: CASSDMSGRPTDTQYF. The DNA of the CDR3 is TGTGCCAGCAGTGATATGAGCGGGAGGCCCACAGATACGCAGTATTTT.

V and J are TRBV7-6 and TRBJ2-2; TRBD1 agrees at 8 bases. Germline values: CDR1 SGHVS, CDR2 FNYEAQ. The CDR3 totals 16 residues. V lost 5 bases and J lost 11; bases outside the gene matches: 16. The CDR3 sequence: CASSLPKTGEGGELFF. The CDR3 DNA reads TGTGCCAGCAGCCTACCCAAGACAGGGGAAGGAGGAGAGCTGTTTTTT.

The V gene is TRBV19, the J gene TRBJ2-3; TRBD2 matches at 7 bases. Germline CDR1 is LNHDA and CDR2 is SQIVND (reference sequence). The CDR3 sequence is 14 residues long. V lost 5 bases and J lost 2; bases outside the gene matches: 4. CDR3 amino acids: CASSSGRDTDTQYF. The CDR3 DNA sequence: TGTGCCAGTAGTTCGGGGAGGGACACAGATACGCAGTATTTT.

This chain joins TRBV18 and TRBJ2-1; 9 bases line up with TRBD2. The CDR3 extends over 15 amino acids. CDR1 KGHSH and CDR2 LQKENI come from the germline V gene. V gave up 0 bases and J gave up 12 bases; unmatched junction bases: 9. The CDR3 protein is CASSPPSSGRSVQFF. CDR3 nucleotides: TGTGCCAGCTCACCACCGTCGAGCGGGAGGTCGGTGCAGTTCTTC.

The rearrangement joins TRBV18 to TRBJ2-3, with D possibly TRBD2 on 5 matching bases. Germline loops: CDR1 KGHSH, CDR2 LQKENI. V was trimmed by 3 bases and J by 0 bases, leaving 10 bases between them. This CDR3 contains 15 residues. The CDR3 DNA follows: TGTGCCAGCTCACCGTCGGGAACTAGCACAGATACGCAGTATTTT. As protein: CASSPSGTSTDTQYF.